This note documents a single TCR beta chain sequence. These data originate in a study of Ad26.COV2.S vaccination and SARS-CoV-2 variants. Generated by immunoSEQ multiplex PCR, the TCRdb table keeps only in-frame clones and is missing some. The sample carries about 680,000 clones, 89% recorded once. As to treatment: 15 to 20 received Ad26.COV2.S at low or high dose, single or two shots; about 5 received placebo; per-sample allocation not given. Sampling was performed 63 days after the first vaccine or placebo injection. Sequenced here: peripheral blood, sampled in a trial of Ad26.COV2.S vaccine versus placebo. The clonotype comes from a person aged 18-60 years who received the Ad26.COV2.S COVID-19 vaccine or a placebo.

The CDR3, as DNA: TGTGCCTGGAGTCTGGGGCCGGGTGGGTACACTGAAGCTTTCTTT. This codes for CAWSLGPGGYTEAFF. This chain uses TRBV30 with TRBJ1-1; TRBD1 is a possible D gene (5 bases). The CDR3 contains 15 residues. CDR1 and CDR2 from the germline V gene are GTSNPN and SVGIG (reference sequence). V was trimmed by 2 bases and J by 3 bases, leaving 16 bases between them. Full variable domain (remainder filled in from reference TRBV30 and TRBJ1-1): SQTIHQWPATLVQPVGSPLSLECTVEGTSNPNLYWYRQAAGRGLQLLFYSVGIGQISSEVPQNLSASRPQDRQFILSSKKLLLSDSGFYLCAWSLGPGGYTEAFFGQGTRLTVV.